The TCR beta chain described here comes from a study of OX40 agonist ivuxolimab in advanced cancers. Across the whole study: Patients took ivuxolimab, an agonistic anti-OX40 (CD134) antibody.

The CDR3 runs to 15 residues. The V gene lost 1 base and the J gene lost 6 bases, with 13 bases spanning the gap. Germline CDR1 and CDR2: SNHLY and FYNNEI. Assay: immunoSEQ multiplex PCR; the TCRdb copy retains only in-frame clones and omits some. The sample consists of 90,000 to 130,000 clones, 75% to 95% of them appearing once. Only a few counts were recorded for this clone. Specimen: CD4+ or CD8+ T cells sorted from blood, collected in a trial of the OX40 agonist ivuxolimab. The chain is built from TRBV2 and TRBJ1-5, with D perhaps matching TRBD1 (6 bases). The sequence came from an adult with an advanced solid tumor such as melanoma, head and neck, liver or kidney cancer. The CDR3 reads CASSEDRGGGQPQHF. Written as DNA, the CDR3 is TGTGCCAGCAGTGAAGACAGAGGGGGTGGTCAGCCCCAGCATTTT.